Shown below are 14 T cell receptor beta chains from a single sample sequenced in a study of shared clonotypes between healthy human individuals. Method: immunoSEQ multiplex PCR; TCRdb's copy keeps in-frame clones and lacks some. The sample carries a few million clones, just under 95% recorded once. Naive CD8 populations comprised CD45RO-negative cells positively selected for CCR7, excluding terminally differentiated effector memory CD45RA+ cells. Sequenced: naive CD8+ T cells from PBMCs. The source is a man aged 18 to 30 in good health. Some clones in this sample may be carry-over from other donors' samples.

The CDR3 region is CASRQGISGELFF. The CDR3 nucleotides are TGTGCCAGTAGACAGGGAATTTCCGGGGAGCTGTTTTTT. The rearrangement joins TRBV7-9 to TRBJ2-2, with TRBD1 matching over 7 bases. CDR3 length: 13 amino acids. The germline CDR1 and CDR2 sequences are SEHNR and FQNEAQ (reference sequence). J lost 6 bases, V lost 9 bases, and 7 bases had no gene match.

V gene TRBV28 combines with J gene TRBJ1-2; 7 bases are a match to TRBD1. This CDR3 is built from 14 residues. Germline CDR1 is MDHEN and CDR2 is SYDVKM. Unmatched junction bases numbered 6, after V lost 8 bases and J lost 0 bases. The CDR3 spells CASSWTGTNYGYTF. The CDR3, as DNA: TGTGCCAGCTCCTGGACAGGCACTAACTATGGCTACACCTTC.

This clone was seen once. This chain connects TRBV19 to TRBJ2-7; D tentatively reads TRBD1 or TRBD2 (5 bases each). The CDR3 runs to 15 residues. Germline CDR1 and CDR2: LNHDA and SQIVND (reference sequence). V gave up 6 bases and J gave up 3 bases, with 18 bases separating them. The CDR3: CASSIKGPSFYEQYF. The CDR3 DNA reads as TGTGCCAGTAGCATAAAGGGACCGTCGTTCTACGAGCAGTACTTC.

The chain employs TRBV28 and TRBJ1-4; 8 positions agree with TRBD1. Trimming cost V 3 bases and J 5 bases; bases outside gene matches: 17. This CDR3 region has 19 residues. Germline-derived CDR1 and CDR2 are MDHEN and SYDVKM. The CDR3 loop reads CASSLFRDRSHSSNEKLFF. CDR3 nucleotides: TGTGCCAGCAGTTTGTTTCGGGACAGGAGTCACTCCTCAAATGAAAAACTGTTTTTT.

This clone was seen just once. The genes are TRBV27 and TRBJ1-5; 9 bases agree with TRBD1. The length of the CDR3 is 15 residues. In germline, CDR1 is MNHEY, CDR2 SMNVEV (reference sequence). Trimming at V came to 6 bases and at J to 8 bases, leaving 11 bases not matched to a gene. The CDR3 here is CASSPWGQGGEPQHF. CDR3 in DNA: TGTGCCAGCAGCCCCTGGGGACAGGGCGGAGAGCCCCAGCATTTT.

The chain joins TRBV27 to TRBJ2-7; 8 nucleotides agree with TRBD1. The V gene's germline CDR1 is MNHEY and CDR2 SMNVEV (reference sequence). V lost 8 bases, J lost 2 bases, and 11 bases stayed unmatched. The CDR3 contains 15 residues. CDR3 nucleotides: TGTGCCAGCTGGCGATCCCCCAGGGGGCCCTACGAGCAGTACTTC. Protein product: CASWRSPRGPYEQYF.

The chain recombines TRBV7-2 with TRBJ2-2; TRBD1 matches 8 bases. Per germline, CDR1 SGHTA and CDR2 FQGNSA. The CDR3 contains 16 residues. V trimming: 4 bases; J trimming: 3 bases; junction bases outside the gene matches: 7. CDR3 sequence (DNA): TGTGCCAGCAGCTCCCGGACAGGGCGGGACACCGGGGAGCTGTTTTTT. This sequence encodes CASSSRTGRDTGELFF. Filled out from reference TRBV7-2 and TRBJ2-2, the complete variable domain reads GAGVSQSPSNKVTEKGKDVELRCDPISGHTALYWYRQSLGQGLEFLIYFQGNSAPDKSGLPSDRFSAERTGGSVSTLTIQRTQQEDSAVYLCASSSRTGRDTGELFFGEGSRLTVL.

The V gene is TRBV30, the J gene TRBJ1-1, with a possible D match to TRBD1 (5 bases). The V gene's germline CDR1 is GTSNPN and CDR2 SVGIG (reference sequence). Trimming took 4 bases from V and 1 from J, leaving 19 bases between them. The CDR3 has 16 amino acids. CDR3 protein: CAWNAFGWGTNTEAFF. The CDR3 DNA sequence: TGTGCCTGGAATGCCTTCGGTTGGGGGACGAACACTGAAGCTTTCTTT. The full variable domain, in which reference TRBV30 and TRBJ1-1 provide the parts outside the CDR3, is SQTIHQWPATLVQPVGSPLSLECTVEGTSNPNLYWYRQAAGRGLQLLFYSVGIGQISSEVPQNLSASRPQDRQFILSSKKLLLSDSGFYLCAWNAFGWGTNTEAFFGQGTRLTVV.

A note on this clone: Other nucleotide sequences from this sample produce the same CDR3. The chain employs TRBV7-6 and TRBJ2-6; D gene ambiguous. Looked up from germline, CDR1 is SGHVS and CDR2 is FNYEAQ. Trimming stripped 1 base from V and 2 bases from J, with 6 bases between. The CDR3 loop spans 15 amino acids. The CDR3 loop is CASSLGGAGANVLTF. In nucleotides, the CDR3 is TGTGCCAGCAGCTTAGGAGGAGCTGGGGCCAACGTCCTGACTTTC.

The CDR3 loop is CASSASPDRVQETQYF. The CDR3 DNA reads as TGTGCCAGCAGCGCGAGCCCGGACAGGGTACAAGAGACCCAGTACTTC. The chain uses TRBV9 and TRBJ2-5; 8 bases match TRBD1. Germline CDR1 SGDLS, CDR2 YYNGEE. The CDR3 consists of 16 residues. V trimming: 3 bases; J trimming: 2 bases; junction bases outside the gene matches: 9.

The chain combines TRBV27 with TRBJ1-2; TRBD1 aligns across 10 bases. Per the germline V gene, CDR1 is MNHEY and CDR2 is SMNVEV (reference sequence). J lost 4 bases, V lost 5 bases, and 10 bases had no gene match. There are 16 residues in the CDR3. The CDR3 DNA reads TGTGCCAGCAGTCTTGGGCCGGGACAGGGGATCTATGGCTACACCTTC. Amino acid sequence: CASSLGPGQGIYGYTF.

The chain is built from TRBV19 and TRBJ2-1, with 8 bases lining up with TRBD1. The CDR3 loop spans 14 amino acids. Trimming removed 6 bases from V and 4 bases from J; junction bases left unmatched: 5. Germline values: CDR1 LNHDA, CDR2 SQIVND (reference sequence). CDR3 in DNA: TGTGCCAGTAGCACCGGACAGGGATACAATGAGCAGTTCTTC. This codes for CASSTGQGYNEQFF.

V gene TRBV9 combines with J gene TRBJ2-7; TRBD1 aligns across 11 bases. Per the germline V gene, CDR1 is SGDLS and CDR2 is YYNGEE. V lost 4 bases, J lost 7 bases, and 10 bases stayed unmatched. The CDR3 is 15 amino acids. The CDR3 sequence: CASSIGQGASGEQYF. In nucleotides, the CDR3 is TGTGCCAGCAGCATTGGACAGGGGGCCTCCGGGGAGCAGTACTTC.

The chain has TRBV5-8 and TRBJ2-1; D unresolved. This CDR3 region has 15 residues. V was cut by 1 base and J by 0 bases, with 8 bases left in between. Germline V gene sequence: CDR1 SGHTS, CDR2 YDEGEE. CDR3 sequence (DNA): TGTGCCAGCAGCTTGCAGGATAGCTCCTACAATGAGCAGTTCTTC. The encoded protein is CASSLQDSSYNEQFF.